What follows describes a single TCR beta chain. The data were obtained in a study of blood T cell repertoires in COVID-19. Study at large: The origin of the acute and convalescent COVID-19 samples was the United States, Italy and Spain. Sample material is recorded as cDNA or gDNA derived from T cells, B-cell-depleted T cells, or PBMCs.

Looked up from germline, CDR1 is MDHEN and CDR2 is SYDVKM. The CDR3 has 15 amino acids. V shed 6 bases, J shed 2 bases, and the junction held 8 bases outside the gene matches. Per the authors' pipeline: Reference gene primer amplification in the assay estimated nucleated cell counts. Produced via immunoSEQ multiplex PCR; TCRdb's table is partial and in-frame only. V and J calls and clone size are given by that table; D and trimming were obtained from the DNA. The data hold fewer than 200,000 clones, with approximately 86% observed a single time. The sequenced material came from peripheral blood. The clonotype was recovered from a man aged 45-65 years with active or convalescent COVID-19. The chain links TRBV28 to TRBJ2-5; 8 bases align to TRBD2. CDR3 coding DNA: TGTGCCAGCAGCCTCTTGCGGGGGGTTCAAGAGACCCAGTACTTC. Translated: CASSLLRGVQETQYF.